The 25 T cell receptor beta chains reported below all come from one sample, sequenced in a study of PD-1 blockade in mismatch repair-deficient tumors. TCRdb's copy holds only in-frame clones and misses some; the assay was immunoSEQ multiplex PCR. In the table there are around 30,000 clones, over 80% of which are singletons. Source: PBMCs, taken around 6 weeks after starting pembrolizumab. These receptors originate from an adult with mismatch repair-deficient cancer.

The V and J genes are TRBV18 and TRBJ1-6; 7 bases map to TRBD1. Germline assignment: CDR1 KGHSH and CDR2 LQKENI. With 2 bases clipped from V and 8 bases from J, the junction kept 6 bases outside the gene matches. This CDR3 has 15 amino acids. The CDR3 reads CASSPTTGWDSPLHF. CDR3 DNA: TGTGCCAGCTCACCAACGACAGGGTGGGATTCACCCCTCCACTTT.

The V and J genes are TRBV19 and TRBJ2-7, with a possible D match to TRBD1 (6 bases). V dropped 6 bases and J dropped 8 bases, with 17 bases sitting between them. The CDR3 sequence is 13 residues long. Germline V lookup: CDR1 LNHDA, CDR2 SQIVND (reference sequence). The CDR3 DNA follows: TGTGCCAGTAGAGAAGGGGGTTTAAGCAAGCAGTACTTC. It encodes CASREGGLSKQYF.

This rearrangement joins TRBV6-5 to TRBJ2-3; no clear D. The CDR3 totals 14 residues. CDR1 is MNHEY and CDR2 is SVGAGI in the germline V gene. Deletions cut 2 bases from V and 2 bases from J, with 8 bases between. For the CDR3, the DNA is TGTGCCAGCAGTTACAGACTTCTCACAGATACGCAGTATTTT. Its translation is CASSYRLLTDTQYF.

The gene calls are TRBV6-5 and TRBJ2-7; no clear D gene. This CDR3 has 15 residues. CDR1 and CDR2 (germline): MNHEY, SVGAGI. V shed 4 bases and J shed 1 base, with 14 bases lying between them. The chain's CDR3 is CASSSNPEKSYEQYF. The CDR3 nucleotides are TGTGCCAGCAGTTCAAATCCAGAAAAGTCCTACGAGCAGTACTTC.

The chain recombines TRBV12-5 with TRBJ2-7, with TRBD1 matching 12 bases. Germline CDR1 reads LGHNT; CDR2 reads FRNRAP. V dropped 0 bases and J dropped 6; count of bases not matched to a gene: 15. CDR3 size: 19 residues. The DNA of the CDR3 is TGTGCTAGTGGTTTGGTACGGGACAGGGGGCGCAGTCAATCCGGCGAGCAGTACTTC. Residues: CASGLVRDRGRSQSGEQYF.

The CDR3: CASSATGTGTVNEQFF. The CDR3 nucleotides read TGTGCCAGCAGTGCGACCGGGACAGGGACGGTCAATGAGCAGTTCTTC. The V call is TRBV27, the J call TRBJ2-1; 9 positions match TRBD1. The V gene end was trimmed by 5 bases and the J gene end by 6 bases; junction bases not matched to a gene: 11. Per the germline V gene, CDR1 is MNHEY and CDR2 is SMNVEV (reference sequence). The CDR3 loop spans 16 amino acids.

DNA of the CDR3: TGTGCCAGTAGTGGGCGGACTAGCGGGAGGGAGAACAATGAGCAGTTCTTC. Protein: CASSGRTSGRENNEQFF. The V and J genes are TRBV19 and TRBJ2-1, with TRBD2 matching over 15 bases. The CDR3 totals 17 residues. Germline values: CDR1 LNHDA, CDR2 SQIVND (reference sequence). V lost 5 bases to trimming and J lost 5 bases; unmatched junction nucleotides: 7.

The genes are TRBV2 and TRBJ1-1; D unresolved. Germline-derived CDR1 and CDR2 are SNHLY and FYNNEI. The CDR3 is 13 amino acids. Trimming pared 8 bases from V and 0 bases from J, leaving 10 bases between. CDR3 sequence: CASSVDMNTEAFF. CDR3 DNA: TGTGCCAGCTCGGTAGATATGAACACTGAAGCTTTCTTT.

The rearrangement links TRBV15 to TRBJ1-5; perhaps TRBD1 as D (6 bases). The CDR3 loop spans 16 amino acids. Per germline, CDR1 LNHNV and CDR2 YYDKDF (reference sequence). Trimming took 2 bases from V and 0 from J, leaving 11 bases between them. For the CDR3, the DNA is TGTGCCACCAGCAGAATCAGGGGAAATAGCAATCAGCCCCAGCATTTT. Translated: CATSRIRGNSNQPQHF.

The DNA of the CDR3 is TGTGCCAGCAGTGAAAACAGGGACTACAATGAGCAGTTCTTC. Amino acids: CASSENRDYNEQFF. This sequence joins TRBV2 and TRBJ2-1, with a tentative D call TRBD1 (6 bases). Trimming stripped 2 bases from V and 3 bases from J, with 8 bases between. The CDR3 extends over 14 amino acids. CDR1 is SNHLY and CDR2 is FYNNEI in the germline V gene.

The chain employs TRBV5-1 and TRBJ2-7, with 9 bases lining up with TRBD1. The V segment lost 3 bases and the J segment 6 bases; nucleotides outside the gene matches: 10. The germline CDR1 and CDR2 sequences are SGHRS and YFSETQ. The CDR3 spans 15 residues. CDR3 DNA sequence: TGCGCCAGCAGCTCTTCCGGGACAGGGACTTCCGAGCAGTACTTC. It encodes CASSSSGTGTSEQYF.

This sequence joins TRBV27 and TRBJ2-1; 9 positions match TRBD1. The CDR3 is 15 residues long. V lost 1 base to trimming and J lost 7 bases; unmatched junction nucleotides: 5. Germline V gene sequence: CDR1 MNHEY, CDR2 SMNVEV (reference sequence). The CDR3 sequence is CASSLFGQGFNEQFF. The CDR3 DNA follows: TGTGCCAGCAGTTTATTCGGACAGGGGTTTAATGAGCAGTTCTTC.

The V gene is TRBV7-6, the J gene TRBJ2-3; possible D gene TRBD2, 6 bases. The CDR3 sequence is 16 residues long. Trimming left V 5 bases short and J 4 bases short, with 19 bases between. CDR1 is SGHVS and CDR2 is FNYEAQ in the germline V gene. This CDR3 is CASSQKVEGGSDTQYF. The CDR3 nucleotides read TGTGCCAGCAGCCAAAAGGTGGAGGGCGGATCAGATACGCAGTATTTT.

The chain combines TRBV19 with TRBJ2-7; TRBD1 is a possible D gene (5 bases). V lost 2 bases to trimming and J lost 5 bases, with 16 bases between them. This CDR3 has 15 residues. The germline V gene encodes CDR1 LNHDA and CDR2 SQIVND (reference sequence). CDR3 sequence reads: CASSIIVSGLNEQYF. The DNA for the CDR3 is TGTGCCAGTAGTATAATAGTGTCAGGGCTAAACGAGCAGTACTTC. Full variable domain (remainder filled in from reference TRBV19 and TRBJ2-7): DGGITQSPKYLFRKEGQNVTLSCEQNLNHDAMYWYRQDPGQGLRLIYYSQIVNDFQKGDIAEGYSVSREKKESFPLTVTSAQKNPTAFYLCASSIIVSGLNEQYFGPGTRLTVT.

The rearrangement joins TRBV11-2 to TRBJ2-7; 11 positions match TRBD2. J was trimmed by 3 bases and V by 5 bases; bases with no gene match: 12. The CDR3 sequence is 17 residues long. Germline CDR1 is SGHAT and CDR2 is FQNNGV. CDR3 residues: CASSAIAGGPRDYEQYF. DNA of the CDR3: TGTGCCAGCAGCGCCATAGCGGGAGGGCCTCGAGACTACGAGCAGTACTTC.

The CDR3 DNA sequence: TGTGCCAGCAAACTGAGCCCCACCACTGAAGCTTTCTTT. Its translation is CASKLSPTTEAFF. J is TRBJ1-1 and V is TRBV27; the D is unclear. This CDR3 has 13 residues. Trimming cost V 7 bases and J 4 bases, with 13 bases left between them. The germline V gene has CDR1 MNHEY and CDR2 SMNVEV (reference sequence).

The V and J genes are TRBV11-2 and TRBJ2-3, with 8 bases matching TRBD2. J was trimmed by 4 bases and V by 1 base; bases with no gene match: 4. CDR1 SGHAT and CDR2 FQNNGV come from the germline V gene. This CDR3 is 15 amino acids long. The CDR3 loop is CASSLGVAGPDTQYF. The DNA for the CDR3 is TGTGCCAGCAGCTTAGGGGTAGCGGGGCCAGATACGCAGTATTTT. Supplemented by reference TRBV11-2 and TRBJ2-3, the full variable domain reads EAGVAQSPRYKIIEKRQSVAFWCNPISGHATLYWYQQILGQGPKLLIQFQNNGVVDDSQLPKDRFSAERLKGVDSTLKIQPAKLEDSAVYLCASSLGVAGPDTQYFGPGTRLTVL.

The CDR3 DNA sequence: TGTGCCAGCAGCCAGGGCTACAACTATGGCTACACCTTC. Amino acids: CASSQGYNYGYTF. The chain has TRBV7-9 and TRBJ1-2, with D perhaps matching TRBD1 (5 bases). CDR3 length equals 13 residues. The germline V and J ends were trimmed by 5 bases and 2 bases, with 9 bases remaining between them. Germline V gene sequence: CDR1 SEHNR, CDR2 FQNEAQ (reference sequence).

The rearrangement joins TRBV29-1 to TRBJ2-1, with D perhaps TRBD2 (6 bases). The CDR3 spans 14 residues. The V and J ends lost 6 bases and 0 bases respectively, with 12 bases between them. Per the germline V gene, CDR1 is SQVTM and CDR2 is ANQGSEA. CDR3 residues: CSVRGESSYNEQFF. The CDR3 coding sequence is TGCAGCGTCCGCGGGGAGAGCTCCTACAATGAGCAGTTCTTC.

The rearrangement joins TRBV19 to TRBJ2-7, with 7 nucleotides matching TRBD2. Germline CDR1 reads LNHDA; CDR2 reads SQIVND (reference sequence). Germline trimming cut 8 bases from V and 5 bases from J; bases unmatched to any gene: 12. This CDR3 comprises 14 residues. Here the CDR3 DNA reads TGTGCCAGTGAAGGCCGGTGGGGAGGGAACGAGCAGTACTTC. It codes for CASEGRWGGNEQYF.

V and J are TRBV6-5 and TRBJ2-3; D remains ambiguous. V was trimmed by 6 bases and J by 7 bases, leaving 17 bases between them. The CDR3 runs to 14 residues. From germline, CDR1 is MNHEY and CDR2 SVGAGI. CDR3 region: CASRPALVANTQYF. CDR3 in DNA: TGTGCCAGCAGGCCCGCCCTAGTAGCTAATACGCAGTATTTT.

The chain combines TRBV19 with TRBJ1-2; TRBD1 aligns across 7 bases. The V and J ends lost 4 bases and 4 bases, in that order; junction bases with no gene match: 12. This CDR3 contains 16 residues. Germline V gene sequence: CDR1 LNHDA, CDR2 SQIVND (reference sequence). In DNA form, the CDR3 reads TGTGCCAGTAGTACCCGGGACAGCCCCTGGGTCTATGGCTACACCTTC. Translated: CASSTRDSPWVYGYTF.

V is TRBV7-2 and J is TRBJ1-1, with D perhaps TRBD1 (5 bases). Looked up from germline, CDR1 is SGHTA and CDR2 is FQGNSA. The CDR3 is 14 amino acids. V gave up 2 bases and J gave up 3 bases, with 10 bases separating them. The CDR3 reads CASSLQGGDTEAFF. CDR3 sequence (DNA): TGTGCCAGCAGCTTACAGGGCGGGGACACTGAAGCTTTCTTT.

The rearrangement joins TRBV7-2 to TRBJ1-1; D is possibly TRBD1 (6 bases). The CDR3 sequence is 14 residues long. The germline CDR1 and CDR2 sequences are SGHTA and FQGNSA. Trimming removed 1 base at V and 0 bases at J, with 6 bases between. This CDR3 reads CASSLGGLNTEAFF. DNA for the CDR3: TGTGCCAGCAGCTTAGGGGGGCTGAACACTGAAGCTTTCTTT.

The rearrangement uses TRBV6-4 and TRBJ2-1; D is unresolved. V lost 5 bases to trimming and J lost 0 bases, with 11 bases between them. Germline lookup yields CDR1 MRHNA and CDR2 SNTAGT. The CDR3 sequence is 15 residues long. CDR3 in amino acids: CASSSGFSSYNEQFF. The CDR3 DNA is TGTGCCAGCAGTTCAGGCTTCAGCTCCTACAATGAGCAGTTCTTC.